Listed below are T cell receptor beta chains from one sample, sequenced in a study of T cells after posttransplantation cyclophosphamide. Profiled with immunoSEQ multiplex PCR; TCRdb holds only in-frame clones, not every one. This sample has roughly 14,000 clones; more than 75% occur once, and the top ten carry around 3.8%. The input for sequencing was PBMCs, taken after an allogeneic stem cell transplant with a calcineurin inhibitor and methotrexate. The receptors shown here come from a male patient aged 50 to 60 who received an allogeneic stem cell transplant from an unrelated donor, was CMV-positive, and had chronic GVHD only. Some T cells may be supplied by the graft donor. Each CDR3 is given with its conserved first and last residue. The D gene is left open where the match is weak. Only part of the rows carry a size: once, few, many, or a class if the clone is expanded.

DNA,CDR3,D,size,J,V
TGTGCCAGCAGCTATTCCCAGGGGGCGGATTCACCCCTCCACTTT,CASSYSQGADSPLHF,TRBD1,once,TRBJ1-6,TRBV13
TGTGCCAGCAGCGTAGCGGGGGATGAGCAGTTCTTC,CASSVAGDEQFF,NA,NA,TRBJ2-1,TRBV9
TGTGCCAGTAGTATATGGTGGACTAGCGCTAACAATGAGCAGTTCTTC,CASSIWWTSANNEQFF,TRBD2,NA,TRBJ2-1,TRBV19
TGTGCCAGCAGTCTACCTCCGGGGACAGGAGCCTACGAGCAGTACTTC,CASSLPPGTGAYEQYF,TRBD1,NA,TRBJ2-7,TRBV28
TGTGCCAGCGGACTGACCGGCAACTCTGGAAACACCATATATTTT,CASGLTGNSGNTIYF,NA,NA,TRBJ1-3,TRBV28
TGTGCCAGCAGTGACCCTGGGACAATCGAGCAGTACTTC,CASSDPGTIEQYF,NA,NA,TRBJ2-7,TRBV2
TGTGCCAGCAGCCCCCTTACAGGGAATGAAGCTTTCTTT,CASSPLTGNEAFF,NA,NA,TRBJ1-1,TRBV27
TGTGCCAGCAGCCCCCAGAGCGGGGGGAGGGAGACCCAGTACTTC,CASSPQSGGRETQYF,TRBD2,NA,TRBJ2-5,TRBV7-2
TGCGCCAGCAGTGAGTCCAGGGTAGTCGAACGGGCTTTCTTT,CASSESRVVERAFF,NA,NA,TRBJ1-1,TRBV10-2
TGTGCTAGCAGCTCGAAGTCGGGGGAACTCCCGGGACAGGGGGAGGGTGGCTACACCTTC,CASSSKSGELPGQGEGGYTF,TRBD1,NA,TRBJ1-2,TRBV7-7
TGTGCCAGCAGCTTGAATCGGGAGGGGAATGAGCAGTTCTTC,CASSLNREGNEQFF,TRBD2,NA,TRBJ2-1,TRBV5-4
TGTGCCAGCAGTTTACAGGGGAGACACATGGACACTGAAGCTTTCTTT,CASSLQGRHMDTEAFF,TRBD1,NA,TRBJ1-1,TRBV6-5
TGTGCCAGCAGCGGGGGGGCCGGCTATAATTCACCCCTCCACTTT,CASSGGAGYNSPLHF,NA,NA,TRBJ1-6,TRBV2
TGTGCCAGCAGGGGACAGGGGGCAAGGGACGAGCAGTACTTC,CASRGQGARDEQYF,TRBD1,NA,TRBJ2-7,TRBV2
TGTGCCAGCAGCGGTTTTGCTAGCTCCTACAATGAGCAGTTCTTC,CASSGFASSYNEQFF,NA,once,TRBJ2-1,TRBV5-4
TGTGCCAGCAGCCATGCAGGGTTAGCCAAAAACATTCAGTACTTC,CASSHAGLAKNIQYF,NA,NA,TRBJ2-4,TRBV14
TGTGCCAGCAGTTTCCGGGGTTATAACACAGATACGCAGTATTTT,CASSFRGYNTDTQYF,NA,NA,TRBJ2-3,TRBV28
TGCGCCAGCAGCTGGGGGCTCTCCGCGAACACCGGGGAGCTGTTTTTT,CASSWGLSANTGELFF,NA,NA,TRBJ2-2,TRBV5-1
TGTGCCAGCAGCTCGGACACTGGGTGGATTGGTACGCAGTATTTT,CASSSDTGWIGTQYF,NA,NA,TRBJ2-3,TRBV11-2
TGTGCCAGCAGCCGACAGGGGCTGCGGAATGAGCAGTTCTTC,CASSRQGLRNEQFF,TRBD1,NA,TRBJ2-1,TRBV11-3
TGTGCCAGCAGCGCGGACAGGGGCTATGAAAAACTGTTTTTT,CASSADRGYEKLFF,TRBD1,NA,TRBJ1-4,TRBV7-2
TGTGCCAGTAATTCCGGAGGGAACACTGAAGCTTTCTTT,CASNSGGNTEAFF,NA,NA,TRBJ1-1,TRBV19
TGTGCCAGCAGCTCCTCGCCCGGGACAGGGAAGGGTGTCGGCTATGGCTACACCTTC,CASSSSPGTGKGVGYGYTF,TRBD1,NA,TRBJ1-2,TRBV7-9
TGTGCCAGCACCCGAAAGGGGGCGCTTAACGGCTGCACCTTC,CASTRKGALNGCTF,TRBD1,NA,TRBJ1-2,TRBV27
TGTGCCACCAGCAGAGGAAAGGGAGGGGACTATGGCTACACCTTC,CATSRGKGGDYGYTF,NA,NA,TRBJ1-2,TRBV15
TGTGCCAGCTCCTGGGGGGGGAGGGCCGGTACCGGGGAGCTGTTTTTT,CASSWGGRAGTGELFF,TRBD2,NA,TRBJ2-2,TRBV19
TGTGCCAGTAAATTAGTACCGAACACCGGGGAGCTGTTTTTT,CASKLVPNTGELFF,NA,NA,TRBJ2-2,TRBV19
TGTGCCAGTAGTATTGTAAGGGCTAGCGGGAGATGGGAGAAGTTCTTC,CASSIVRASGRWEKFF,TRBD2,NA,TRBJ2-1,TRBV19
TGTGCCAGCTCACCACCCCGACAGGGAGTAAGGAACACTGAAGCTTTCTTT,CASSPPRQGVRNTEAFF,TRBD1,once,TRBJ1-1,TRBV18
TGTGCCAGCAGCTTAGTCGTAAGAGGGACAGGGGACAATTCACCCCTCCACTTT,CASSLVVRGTGDNSPLHF,TRBD1,NA,TRBJ1-6,TRBV7-2
TGCGCCAGCAGGGTAACAGGGGGCGCGTTAGACATTCAGTACTTC,CASRVTGGALDIQYF,TRBD1,NA,TRBJ2-4,TRBV5-1
TGTGCCAGTAGTAACTACCTTCTCTCCACAGATACGCAGTATTTT,CASSNYLLSTDTQYF,NA,NA,TRBJ2-3,TRBV19
TGCAGCGTTGAAGAGAGACCGGGACAGGGGGCATATGAGCAGTTCTTC,CSVEERPGQGAYEQFF,TRBD1,NA,TRBJ2-1,TRBV29-1
TGTGCCAGCAGTTTAGTAGCCGGGGAGCTGTTTTTT,CASSLVAGELFF,NA,NA,TRBJ2-2,TRBV27
TGTGCCAGCAGCACCCGACTAGCGGGAATGTCCGGGGAGCTGTTTTTT,CASSTRLAGMSGELFF,TRBD2,NA,TRBJ2-2,TRBV27
TGTGCCACCAAACAGACTAAACCGGGACAGGGAATATCTCTTAGCACAGATACGCAGTATTTT,CATKQTKPGQGISLSTDTQYF,TRBD1,NA,TRBJ2-3,TRBV19
TGCGCCAGCAGCCGGGTTCCAACCTACGAGCAGTACTTC,CASSRVPTYEQYF,NA,NA,TRBJ2-7,TRBV5-1
TGTGCCAGCAGTCACGACAGAGCCCGGAATTCACCCCTCCACTTT,CASSHDRARNSPLHF,NA,once,TRBJ1-6,TRBV13
TGTGCCAGCAGAACCCCCCGGCAAGGTGGGCAGGGGGCGCGTGGCTACACCTTC,CASRTPRQGGQGARGYTF,TRBD1,NA,TRBJ1-2,TRBV2
TGTGCCAGCTCCCCGACTAGCGGTAGCTCCTACGAGCAGTACTTC,CASSPTSGSSYEQYF,TRBD2,NA,TRBJ2-7,TRBV18